This TCR beta chain appears in the sequencing data of a study of shared clonotypes between healthy human individuals. Study results and caveats: Researchers sampled only blood; tissue repertoires likely differ.

This CDR3 region has 17 residues. V gave up 2 bases and J gave up 2 bases, with 19 bases separating them. The germline V gene encodes CDR1 MNHNS and CDR2 SASEGT. Template for every sorted-subset replicate PCR totaled 150 to 250 ng DNA, approximately 30,000 T cell genomes. Data came from immunoSEQ multiplex PCR; TCRdb stores just in-frame clones and leaves some out. The data hold approximately 2,000,000 clones, with roughly 93% observed a single time. Comment on this clone: Antigen unknown.

Selected positively for CCR7 and CD45RO-negative, naive CD8 cells excluded terminally differentiated effector memory CD45RA+ cells. The rearrangement links TRBV6-1 to TRBJ2-7; D possibly corresponds to TRBD1 (5 bases). This TCR came from a man in his late teens or twenties in good health. Some clones in this sample may be carry-over from other donors' samples. Material: naive CD8+ T cells from PBMCs. The CDR3 is CASSEQVWGRGAYEQYF. The CDR3 bases are TGTGCCAGCAGTGAACAGGTCTGGGGAAGGGGTGCCTACGAGCAGTACTTC.